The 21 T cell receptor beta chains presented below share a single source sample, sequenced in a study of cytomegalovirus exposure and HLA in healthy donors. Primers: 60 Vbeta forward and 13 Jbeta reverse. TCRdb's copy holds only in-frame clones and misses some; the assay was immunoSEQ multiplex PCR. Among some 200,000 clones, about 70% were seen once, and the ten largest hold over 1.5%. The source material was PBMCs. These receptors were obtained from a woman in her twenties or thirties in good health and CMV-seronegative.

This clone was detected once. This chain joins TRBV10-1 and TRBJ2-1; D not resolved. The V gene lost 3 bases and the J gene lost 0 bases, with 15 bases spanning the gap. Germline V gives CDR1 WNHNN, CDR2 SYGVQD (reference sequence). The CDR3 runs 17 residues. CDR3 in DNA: TGCGCCAGCAGTGAAGTCGGAGTTCCGAGCTCCTACAATGAGCAGTTCTTC. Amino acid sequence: CASSEVGVPSSYNEQFF.

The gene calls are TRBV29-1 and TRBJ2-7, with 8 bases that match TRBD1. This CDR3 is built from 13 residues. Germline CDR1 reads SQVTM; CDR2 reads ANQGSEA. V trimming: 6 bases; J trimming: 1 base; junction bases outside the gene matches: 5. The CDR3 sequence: CSVAQGGSYEQYF. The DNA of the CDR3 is TGCAGCGTCGCACAGGGGGGTTCCTACGAGCAGTACTTC.

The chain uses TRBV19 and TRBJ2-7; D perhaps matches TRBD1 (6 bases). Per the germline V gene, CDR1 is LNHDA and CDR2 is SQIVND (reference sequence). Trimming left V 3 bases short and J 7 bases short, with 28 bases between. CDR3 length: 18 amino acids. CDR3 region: CASSMGWRTEALVGEQYF. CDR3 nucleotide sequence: TGTGCCAGTAGTATGGGATGGAGGACAGAGGCCCTGGTTGGAGAGCAGTACTTC.

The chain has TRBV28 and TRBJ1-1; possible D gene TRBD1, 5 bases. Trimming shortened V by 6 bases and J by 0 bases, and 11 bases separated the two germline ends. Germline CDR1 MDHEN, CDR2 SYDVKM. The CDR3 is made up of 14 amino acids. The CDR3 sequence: CASSQTVMNTEAFF. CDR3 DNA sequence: TGTGCCAGCAGCCAGACAGTCATGAACACTGAAGCTTTCTTT.

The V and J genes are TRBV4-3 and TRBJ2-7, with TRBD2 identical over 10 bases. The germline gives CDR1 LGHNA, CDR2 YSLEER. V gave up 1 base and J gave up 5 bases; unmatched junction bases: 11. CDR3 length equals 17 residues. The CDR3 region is CASSQAPLAGDENEQYF. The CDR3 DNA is TGCGCCAGCAGCCAAGCCCCTCTAGCGGGAGACGAGAACGAGCAGTACTTC.

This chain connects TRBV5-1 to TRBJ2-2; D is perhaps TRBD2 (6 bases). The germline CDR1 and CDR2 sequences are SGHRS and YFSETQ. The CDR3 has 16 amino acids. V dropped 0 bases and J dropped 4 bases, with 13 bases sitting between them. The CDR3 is CASSLVGRGPTGELFF. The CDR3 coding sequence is TGCGCCAGCAGCTTGGTTGGGCGGGGTCCCACCGGGGAGCTGTTTTTT.

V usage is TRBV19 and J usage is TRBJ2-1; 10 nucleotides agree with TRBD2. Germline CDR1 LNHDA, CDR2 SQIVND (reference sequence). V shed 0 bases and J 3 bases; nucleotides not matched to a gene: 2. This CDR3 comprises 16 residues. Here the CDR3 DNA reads TGTGCCAGTAGTATAGAGGCTAGCGGGGGCTACAATGAGCAGTTCTTC. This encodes CASSIEASGGYNEQFF.

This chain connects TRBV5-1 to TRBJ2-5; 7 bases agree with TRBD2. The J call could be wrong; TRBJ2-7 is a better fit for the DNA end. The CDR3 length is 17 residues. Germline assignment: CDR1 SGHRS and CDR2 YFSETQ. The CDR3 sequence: CASSLGSTSALAYEQYF. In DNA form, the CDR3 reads TGCGCCAGCAGCTTGGGGAGCACTAGCGCTTTAGCCTACGAGCAGTACTTC.

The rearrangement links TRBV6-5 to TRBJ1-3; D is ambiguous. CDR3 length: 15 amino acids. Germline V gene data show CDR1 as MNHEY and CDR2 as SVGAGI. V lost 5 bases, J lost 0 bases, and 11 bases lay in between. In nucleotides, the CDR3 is TGTGCCAGCAGTCTGACAACAAGCTCTGGAAACACCATATATTTT. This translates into CASSLTTSSGNTIYF.

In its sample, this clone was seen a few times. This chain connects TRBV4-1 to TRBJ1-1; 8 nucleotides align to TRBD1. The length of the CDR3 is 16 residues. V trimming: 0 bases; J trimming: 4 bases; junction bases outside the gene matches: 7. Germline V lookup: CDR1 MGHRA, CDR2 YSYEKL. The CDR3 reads CASSQDRGRMSTEAFF. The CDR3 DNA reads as TGCGCCAGCAGCCAAGACAGGGGGCGGATGAGCACTGAAGCTTTCTTT.

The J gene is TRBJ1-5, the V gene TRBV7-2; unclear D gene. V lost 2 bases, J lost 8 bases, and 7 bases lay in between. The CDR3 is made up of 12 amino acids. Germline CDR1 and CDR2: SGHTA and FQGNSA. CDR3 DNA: TGTGCCAGCAGCTTATTTCCGGAGCCCCAGCATTTT. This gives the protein CASSLFPEPQHF. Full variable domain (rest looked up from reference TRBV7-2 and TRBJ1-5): GAGVSQSPSNKVTEKGKDVELRCDPISGHTALYWYRQSLGQGLEFLIYFQGNSAPDKSGLPSDRFSAERTGGSVSTLTIQRTQQEDSAVYLCASSLFPEPQHFGDGTRLSIL.

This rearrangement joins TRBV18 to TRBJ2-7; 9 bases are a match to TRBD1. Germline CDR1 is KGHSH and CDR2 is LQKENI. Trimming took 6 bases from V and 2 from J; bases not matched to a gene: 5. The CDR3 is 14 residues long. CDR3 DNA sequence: TGTGCCAGCTCGCGCGGACAGGGGACCTACGAGCAGTACTTC. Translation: CASSRGQGTYEQYF.

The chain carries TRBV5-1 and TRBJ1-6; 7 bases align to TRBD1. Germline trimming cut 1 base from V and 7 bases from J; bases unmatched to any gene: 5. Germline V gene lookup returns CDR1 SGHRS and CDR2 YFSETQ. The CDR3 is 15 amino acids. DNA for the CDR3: TGCGCCAGCAGCTTGTTCGGACAGGACAATTCACCCCTCCACTTT. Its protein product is CASSLFGQDNSPLHF.

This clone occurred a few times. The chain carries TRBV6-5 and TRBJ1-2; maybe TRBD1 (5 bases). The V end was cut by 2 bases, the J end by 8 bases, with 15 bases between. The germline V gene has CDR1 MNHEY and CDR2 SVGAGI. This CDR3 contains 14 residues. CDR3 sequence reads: CASSYARDFGGYTF. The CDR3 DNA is TGTGCCAGCAGTTACGCCCGGGACTTTGGCGGCTACACCTTC.

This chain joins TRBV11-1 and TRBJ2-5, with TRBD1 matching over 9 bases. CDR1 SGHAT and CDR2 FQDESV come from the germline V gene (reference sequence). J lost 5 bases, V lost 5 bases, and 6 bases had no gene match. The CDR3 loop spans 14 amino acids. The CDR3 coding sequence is TGTGCCAGCAGCCTGGACAGGGGCCGGGAGACCCAGTACTTC. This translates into CASSLDRGRETQYF.

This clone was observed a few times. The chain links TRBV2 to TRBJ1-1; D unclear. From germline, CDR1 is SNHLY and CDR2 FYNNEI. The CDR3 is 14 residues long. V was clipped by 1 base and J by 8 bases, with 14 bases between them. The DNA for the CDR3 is TGTGCCAGCAGTGAAGGGGAGTTGGGATTGGAAGCTTTCTTT. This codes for CASSEGELGLEAFF.

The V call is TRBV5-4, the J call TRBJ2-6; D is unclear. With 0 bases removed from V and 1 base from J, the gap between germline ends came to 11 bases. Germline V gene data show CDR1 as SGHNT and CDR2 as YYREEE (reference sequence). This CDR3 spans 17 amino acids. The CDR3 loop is CASSLVTALSGANVLTF. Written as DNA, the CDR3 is TGTGCCAGCAGCTTGGTCACAGCCCTTTCTGGGGCCAACGTCCTGACTTTC. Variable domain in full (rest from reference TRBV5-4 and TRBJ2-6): ETGVTQSPTHLIKTRGQQVTLRCSSQSGHNTVSWYQQALGQGPQFIFQYYREEENGRGNFPPRFSGLQFPNYSSELNVNALELDDSALYLCASSLVTALSGANVLTFGAGSRLTVL.

The chain's CDR3 is CASRPYSSYNSPLHF. The CDR3 nucleotides are TGTGCCAGCAGGCCGTATAGCTCCTATAATTCACCCCTCCACTTT. The J gene is TRBJ1-6, the V gene TRBV6-1; D uncertain. Germline CDR1 reads MNHNS; CDR2 reads SASEGT. This CDR3 spans 15 amino acids. V dropped 6 bases and J dropped 0 bases, with 9 bases sitting between them.

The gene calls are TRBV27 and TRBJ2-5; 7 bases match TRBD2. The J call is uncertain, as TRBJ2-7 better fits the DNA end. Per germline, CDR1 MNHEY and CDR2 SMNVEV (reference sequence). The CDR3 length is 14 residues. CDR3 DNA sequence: TGTGCCAGCAGTTTTTCGGGGGGCTCCTACGAGCAGTACTTC. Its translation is CASSFSGGSYEQYF.

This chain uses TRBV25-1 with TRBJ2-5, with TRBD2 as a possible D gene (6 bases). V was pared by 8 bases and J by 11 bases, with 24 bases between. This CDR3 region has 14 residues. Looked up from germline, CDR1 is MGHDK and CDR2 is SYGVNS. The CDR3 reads CASPKLHSSGEQYF. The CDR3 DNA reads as TGTGCCAGCCCCAAACTCCATTCCTCGGGGGAGCAGTACTTC. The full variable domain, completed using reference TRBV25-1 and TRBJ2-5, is EADIYQTPRYLVIGTGKKITLECSQTMGHDKMYWYQQDPGMELHLIHYSYGVNSTEKGDLSSESTVSRIRTEHFPLTLESARPSHTSQYLCASPKLHSSGEQYFGPGTRLLVL.

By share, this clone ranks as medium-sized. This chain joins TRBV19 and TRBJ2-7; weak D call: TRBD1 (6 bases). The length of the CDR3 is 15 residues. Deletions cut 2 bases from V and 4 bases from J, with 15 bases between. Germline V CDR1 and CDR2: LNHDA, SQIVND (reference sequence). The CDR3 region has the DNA TGTGCCAGTAGTATAATGCCCCACAGGGTGTACGAGCAGTACTTC. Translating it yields CASSIMPHRVYEQYF.